This entry lists 13 T cell receptor beta chains sequenced from one sample in a study of cytomegalovirus exposure and HLA in healthy donors. The PCR employed 60 Vbeta primers together with 13 Jbeta primers. TCRdb's table, derived via immunoSEQ multiplex PCR, lists solely in-frame clones and lacks some. This sample has 140,000 to 150,000 clones, with 75% to 80% found just once. Sequencing used PBMCs. The receptors come from a man in his forties in good health and CMV-seropositive.

This clone came up once. The chain carries TRBV28 and TRBJ2-4; 8 nucleotides align to TRBD2. Germline CDR1 is MDHEN and CDR2 is SYDVKM. CDR3 length: 13 residues. With V trimmed by 9 bases and J by 7 bases, 8 bases remained unmatched. The CDR3 region has the DNA TGTGCCAGTTCTAGCGGGCTGGGTAACATTCAGTACTTC. Its translation: CASSSGLGNIQYF.

The chain recombines TRBV6-1 with TRBJ1-2, with 7 nucleotides matching TRBD1. Germline V gene lookup returns CDR1 MNHNS and CDR2 SASEGT. V trimming: 6 bases; J trimming: 7 bases; junction bases outside the gene matches: 14. The CDR3 loop spans 15 amino acids. In DNA form, the CDR3 reads TGTGCCAGCAGGGAGGGGGCGCAGGTGGCCTTTGGCTACACCTTC. It codes for CASREGAQVAFGYTF.

V usage is TRBV6-6 and J usage is TRBJ1-5, with D possibly matching TRBD1 (6 bases). CDR1 is MNHNY and CDR2 is SVGAGI in the germline V gene (reference sequence). The CDR3 spans 15 residues. V was pared by 0 bases and J by 3 bases, with 9 bases between. CDR3 DNA: TGTGCCAGCAGTTACTCCGGACAGCTCAATCAGCCCCAGCATTTT. It encodes CASSYSGQLNQPQHF.

The chain carries TRBV7-2 and TRBJ2-7; D possibly corresponds to TRBD2 (6 bases). The germline V and J ends were trimmed by 3 bases and 2 bases, with 14 bases remaining between them. Germline V gives CDR1 SGHTA, CDR2 FQGNSA. CDR3 length equals 15 residues. The CDR3 region is CASSFAPERAYEQYF. Written as DNA, the CDR3 is TGTGCCAGCAGCTTTGCCCCAGAGCGGGCCTACGAGCAGTACTTC.

The chain carries TRBV7-2 and TRBJ2-3; 11 positions match TRBD2. Germline V gene data show CDR1 as SGHTA and CDR2 as FQGNSA. The CDR3 sequence is 16 residues long. Germline trimming cut 5 bases from V and 6 bases from J; bases unmatched to any gene: 10. CDR3 sequence (DNA): TGTGCCAGCAGCACCGGGACTAGCGGCCTTGCGGATACGCAGTATTTT. Protein: CASSTGTSGLADTQYF. Full variable domain (rest looked up from reference TRBV7-2 and TRBJ2-3): GAGVSQSPSNKVTEKGKDVELRCDPISGHTALYWYRQSLGQGLEFLIYFQGNSAPDKSGLPSDRFSAERTGGSVSTLTIQRTQQEDSAVYLCASSTGTSGLADTQYFGPGTRLTVL.

The rearrangement links TRBV10-3 to TRBJ2-2, with 10 nucleotides matching TRBD2. The germline gives CDR1 ENHRY, CDR2 SYGVKD. J lost 7 bases, V lost 7 bases, and 6 bases had no gene match. The CDR3 runs 14 residues. The DNA of the CDR3 is TGTGCCATCATGAGCGGGAGGGCCCTCGGGGAGCTGTTTTTT. Residues: CAIMSGRALGELFF.

The chain couples TRBV2 to TRBJ1-4, with D possibly matching TRBD1 (5 bases). V shed 0 bases and J shed 7 bases, with 21 bases lying between them. CDR3 length: 18 amino acids. Germline V gene sequence: CDR1 SNHLY, CDR2 FYNNEI. Here the CDR3 DNA reads TGTGCCAGCAGTGAAGCGCAAGACAGAATCGGTCGAGGTGAAAAACTGTTTTTT. Residues: CASSEAQDRIGRGEKLFF.

J is TRBJ2-1 and V is TRBV4-2; 7 bases agree with TRBD2. V trimming: 4 bases; J trimming: 5 bases; junction bases outside the gene matches: 11. The CDR3 loop spans 16 amino acids. The germline gives CDR1 LGHNA, CDR2 YNFKEQ. CDR3 sequence reads: CASSLGQAGDDNEQFF. CDR3 DNA: TGTGCCAGCAGCCTCGGTCAGGCGGGAGACGACAATGAGCAGTTCTTC.

The chain recombines TRBV7-6 with TRBJ1-4; D remains ambiguous. Trimming removed 0 bases at V and 4 bases at J, with 9 bases between. Germline V gene lookup returns CDR1 SGHVS and CDR2 FNYEAQ. The CDR3 runs 15 residues. In DNA, the CDR3 is TGTGCCAGCAGCTTAGCACGGGTGAATAATGAAAAACTGTTTTTT. It translates to CASSLARVNNEKLFF.

This clone was found once. This chain joins TRBV21-1 and TRBJ2-7; TRBD2 is taken as the D call from the table, unchecked against the DNA. TRBV21-1 is a pseudogene segment. There are 19 residues in the CDR3. DNA of the CDR3: TGTGCCAGCAGCAGTTTAGTAGAAGCGGCCCACCCCCCAGATCTCGAGCAGTACTTC. It specifies CASSSLVEAAHPPDLEQYF.

The V and J genes are TRBV25-1 and TRBJ1-6, with 9 bases aligning to TRBD1. This CDR3 has 13 amino acids. V shed 7 bases, J shed 10 bases, and the junction held 5 bases outside the gene matches. Looked up from germline, CDR1 is MGHDK and CDR2 is SYGVNS. CDR3 sequence (DNA): TGTGCCAGCATGGGACAGGGTTTCTCACCCCTCCACTTT. Protein: CASMGQGFSPLHF. Based on the CDR3 plus reference TRBV25-1 and TRBJ1-6, the full variable domain is EADIYQTPRYLVIGTGKKITLECSQTMGHDKMYWYQQDPGMELHLIHYSYGVNSTEKGDLSSESTVSRIRTEHFPLTLESARPSHTSQYLCASMGQGFSPLHFGNGTRLTVT.

This clone came up a few times. The chain links TRBV30 to TRBJ1-1; the match to TRBD1 covers 8 bases. The length of the CDR3 is 13 residues. Germline trimming cut 3 bases from V and 8 bases from J; bases unmatched to any gene: 8. Germline V gene data show CDR1 as GTSNPN and CDR2 as SVGIG (reference sequence). CDR3 DNA: TGTGCCTGGAGGGGGACAGGCCCCAAGGAAGCTTTCTTT. It is translated as CAWRGTGPKEAFF.

CDR3 protein: CASSLRQGLEANEQFF. The CDR3 DNA follows: TGTGCCAGCAGCTTACGACAGGGGTTAGAGGCGAATGAGCAGTTCTTC. V usage is TRBV7-6 and J usage is TRBJ2-1; 8 bases fit TRBD1. Germline CDR1 and CDR2: SGHVS and FNYEAQ. J gave up 7 bases and V 2 bases, and 10 bases lay outside the gene matches. The CDR3 extends over 16 amino acids.